These 27 T cell receptor beta chains were all obtained from the same sample, sequenced in a study of T cells expressing NK-cell markers. With the 5' RACE reads reprocessed, TCRdb shows one record per CDR3 protein and no DNA. Recorded for this sample: around 380,000 distinct CDR3 sequences. The sample comprised blood T cells: a sorted CD56 or NKG2C T cell subset, CD4+ or CD8+ T cells, or bulk PBMC T cells (not recorded which). These receptors were collected from a woman aged 45-59 years in good health.

The CDR3 protein is CASSVGAGPTETQYF. V is TRBV9 and J is TRBJ2-5; the D gene TCRdb calls, TRBD2, cannot be checked with no DNA. This CDR3 is 15 amino acids long. Germline CDR1 is SGDLS and CDR2 is YYNGEE.

The rearrangement uses TRBV27 and TRBJ1-3. The CDR3 has 18 amino acids. Per the germline V gene, CDR1 is MNHEY and CDR2 is SMNVEV (reference sequence). This CDR3 reads CASSRIGRGANSGNTIYF.

The gene calls are TRBV27 and TRBJ1-2; no DNA is available, so the TRBD1 call from TCRdb remains unchecked. This CDR3 spans 15 amino acids. The germline CDR1 and CDR2 sequences are MNHEY and SMNVEV (reference sequence). The CDR3 protein is CASSPTTGRAYGYTF.

V gene TRBV11-2 combines with J gene TRBJ2-1; TCRdb's assignment of TRBD2 cannot be checked, as there is no DNA. The CDR3 totals 14 residues. Germline V lookup: CDR1 SGHAT, CDR2 FQNNGV. CDR3 in amino acids: CASSLTGWDGEQFF.

This chain connects TRBV7-2 to TRBJ2-1. Germline V gives CDR1 SGHTA, CDR2 FQGNSA. The CDR3 has 13 residues. The CDR3 spells CASSALLSNEQFF. The full variable domain, completed using reference TRBV7-2 and TRBJ2-1, is GAGVSQSPSNKVTEKGKDVELRCDPISGHTALYWYRQSLGQGLEFLIYFQGNSAPDKSGLPSDRFSAERTGGSVSTLTIQRTQQEDSAVYLCASSALLSNEQFFGPGTRLTVL.

The CDR3 spells CASSKIAGGFTDTQYF. This sequence joins TRBV6-6 and TRBJ2-3; TCRdb designates TRBD2, a call that cannot be tested without DNA. Germline V gene data show CDR1 as MNHNY and CDR2 as SVGAGI (reference sequence). The CDR3 is 16 amino acids.

The chain has TRBV5-1 and TRBJ2-3. The CDR3 has 15 amino acids. Germline V gene data show CDR1 as SGHRS and CDR2 as YFSETQ. CDR3 loop: CASSSGPVSTDTQYF. The full variable domain, with the rest looked up from reference TRBV5-1 and TRBJ2-3, is KAGVTQTPRYLIKTRGQQVTLSCSPISGHRSVSWYQQTPGQGLQFLFEYFSETQRNKGNFPGRFSGRQFSNSRSEMNVSTLELGDSALYLCASSSGPVSTDTQYFGPGTRLTVL.

The chain has TRBV25-1 and TRBJ2-1; the TCRdb call, TRBD1, lacks DNA for checking. Germline CDR1 reads MGHDK; CDR2 reads SYGVNS. This CDR3 has 14 residues. CDR3 loop: CASSEPRRGNEQFF.

The chain carries TRBV27 and TRBJ2-5; TCRdb's assignment of TRBD2 cannot be checked, as there is no DNA. The CDR3 is 17 residues long. Germline V gene lookup returns CDR1 MNHEY and CDR2 SMNVEV (reference sequence). The CDR3 region is CASRGLAGARYQETQYF.

V and J are TRBV12-3 or TRBV12-4 and TRBJ2-7. CDR3 size: 15 residues. CDR3 amino acids: CASSLVGFGSYEQYF.

The chain joins TRBV20-1 to TRBJ2-3; TCRdb's D gene call, TRBD2, goes unchecked for lack of DNA. The CDR3 loop spans 16 amino acids. CDR1 is DFQATT and CDR2 is SNEGSKA in the germline V gene (reference sequence). The CDR3 is CSARRGSPGSTDTQYF.

The chain links TRBV12-3 or TRBV12-4 to TRBJ1-2; lacking DNA, the TRBD1 call made by TCRdb goes unchecked. The CDR3 totals 12 residues. The CDR3 protein is CASSFPGYGYTF.

The gene calls are TRBV20-1 and TRBJ2-2. Germline V gene data show CDR1 as DFQATT and CDR2 as SNEGSKA (reference sequence). The CDR3 totals 17 residues. The CDR3 loop reads CSARVGRSVANTGELFF.

The chain links TRBV5-1 to TRBJ1-1; the D gene TCRdb calls, TRBD1, cannot be checked with no DNA. Germline V gene lookup returns CDR1 SGHRS and CDR2 YFSETQ. CDR3 length equals 17 residues. The CDR3 here is CASSWGRDSPMNTEAFF.

V usage is TRBV5-4 and J usage is TRBJ2-5. Per the germline V gene, CDR1 is SGHNT and CDR2 is YYREEE (reference sequence). The CDR3 spans 16 residues. CDR3: CASSSVAGFGQETQYF.

The rearrangement uses TRBV12-3 or TRBV12-4 and TRBJ1-2. CDR3 size: 13 residues. The CDR3 spells CASSPGGTSGYTF.

This chain uses TRBV7-9 with TRBJ1-1. This CDR3 is 13 amino acids long. Germline loops: CDR1 SEHNR, CDR2 FQNEAQ (reference sequence). The CDR3 here is CASSFMMNTEAFF.

This chain joins TRBV27 and TRBJ2-7. The CDR3 sequence is 16 residues long. CDR1 is MNHEY and CDR2 is SMNVEV in the germline V gene (reference sequence). This chain's CDR3 is CASSLFWGKSSYEQYF.

The CDR3 loop reads CASSEPKGTGDGNTIYF. The chain recombines TRBV10-2 with TRBJ1-3; lacking DNA, the TRBD1 call made by TCRdb goes unchecked. The CDR3 covers 17 residues. Germline CDR1 is WSHSY and CDR2 is SAAADI.

The chain uses TRBV25-1 and TRBJ2-1; the D call of TRBD2 rests on TCRdb alone, since no DNA is present to check it. Germline CDR1 reads MGHDK; CDR2 reads SYGVNS. This CDR3 contains 14 residues. CDR3 protein: CASGAQAWDNEQFF.

The chain is built from TRBV29-1 and TRBJ2-7; no DNA is available, so the TRBD1 call from TCRdb remains unchecked. From germline, CDR1 is SQVTM and CDR2 ANQGSEA. The CDR3 extends over 13 amino acids. The CDR3: CSVAAGHTYEQYF.

The chain employs TRBV5-5 and TRBJ1-4. The CDR3 loop spans 15 amino acids. CDR1 SGHKS and CDR2 YYEKEE come from the germline V gene (reference sequence). The CDR3 spells CASSLVGTTNEKLFF.

The rearrangement uses TRBV18 and TRBJ2-1. The CDR3 is 13 amino acids. The germline gives CDR1 KGHSH, CDR2 LQKENI. CDR3: CASSPSGLLEQFF.

V gene TRBV12-3 or TRBV12-4 combines with J gene TRBJ1-2; TCRdb proposes TRBD1, but this gene call is untestable without DNA. There are 12 residues in the CDR3. CDR3 residues: CATHEDRYGYTF.

The CDR3: CSTIMTNTEAFF. V is TRBV29-1 and J is TRBJ1-1. The CDR3 totals 12 residues. Per germline, CDR1 SQVTM and CDR2 ANQGSEA.

V is TRBV29-1 and J is TRBJ2-2; the TCRdb D gene call, TRBD1, has no DNA to confirm it. Germline V gives CDR1 SQVTM, CDR2 ANQGSEA. The CDR3 has 15 amino acids. The CDR3 reads CSVVIHAGLTGELFF.

The chain recombines TRBV24-1 with TRBJ1-2; TCRdb proposes TRBD1, but this gene call is untestable without DNA. The CDR3 consists of 15 residues. The germline V gene has CDR1 KGHDR and CDR2 SFDVKD. The CDR3 loop reads CATSDTGTGNYGYTF.